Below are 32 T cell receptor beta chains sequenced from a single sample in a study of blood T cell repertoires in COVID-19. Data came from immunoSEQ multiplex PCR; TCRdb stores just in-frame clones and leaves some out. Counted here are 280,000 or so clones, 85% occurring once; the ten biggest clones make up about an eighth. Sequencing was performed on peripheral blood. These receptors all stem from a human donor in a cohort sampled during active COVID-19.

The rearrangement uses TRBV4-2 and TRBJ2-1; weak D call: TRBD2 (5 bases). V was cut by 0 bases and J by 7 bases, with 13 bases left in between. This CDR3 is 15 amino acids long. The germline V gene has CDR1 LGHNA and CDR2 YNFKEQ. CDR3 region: CASSQEVASFNEQFF. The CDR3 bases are TGTGCCAGCAGCCAAGAAGTGGCTAGCTTTAATGAGCAGTTCTTC.

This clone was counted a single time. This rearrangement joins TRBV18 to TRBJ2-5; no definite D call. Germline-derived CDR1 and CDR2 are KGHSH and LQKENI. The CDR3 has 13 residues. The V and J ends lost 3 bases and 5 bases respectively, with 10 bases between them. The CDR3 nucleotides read TGTGCCAGCTCACCTTCTCGTTATGAGACCCAGTACTTC. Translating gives CASSPSRYETQYF. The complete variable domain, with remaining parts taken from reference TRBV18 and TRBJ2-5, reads NAGVMQNPRHLVRRRGQEARLRCSPMKGHSHVYWYRQLPEEGLKFMVYLQKENIIDESGMPKERFSAEFPKEGPSILRIQQVVRGDSAAYFCASSPSRYETQYFGPGTRLLVL.

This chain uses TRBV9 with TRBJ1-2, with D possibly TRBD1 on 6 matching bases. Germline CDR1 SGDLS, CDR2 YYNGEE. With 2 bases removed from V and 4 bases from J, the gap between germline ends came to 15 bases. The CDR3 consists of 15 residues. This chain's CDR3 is CASSVSPGVGYGYTF. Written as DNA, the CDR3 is TGTGCCAGCAGCGTTAGTCCAGGGGTGGGCTATGGCTACACCTTC.

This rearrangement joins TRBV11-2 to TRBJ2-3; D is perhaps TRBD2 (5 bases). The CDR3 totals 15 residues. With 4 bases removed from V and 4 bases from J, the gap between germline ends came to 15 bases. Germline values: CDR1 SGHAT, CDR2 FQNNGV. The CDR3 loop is CASSSPGRSPDTQYF. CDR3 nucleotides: TGTGCCAGCAGCTCACCGGGAAGATCCCCAGATACGCAGTATTTT.

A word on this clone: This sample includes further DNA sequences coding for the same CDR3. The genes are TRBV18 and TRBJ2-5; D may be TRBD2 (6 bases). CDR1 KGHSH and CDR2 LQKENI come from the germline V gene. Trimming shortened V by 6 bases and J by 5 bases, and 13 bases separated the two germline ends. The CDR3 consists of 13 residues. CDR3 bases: TGTGCCAGCTCGCTCAGACTAGGGGAGACCCAGTACTTC. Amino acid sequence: CASSLRLGETQYF.

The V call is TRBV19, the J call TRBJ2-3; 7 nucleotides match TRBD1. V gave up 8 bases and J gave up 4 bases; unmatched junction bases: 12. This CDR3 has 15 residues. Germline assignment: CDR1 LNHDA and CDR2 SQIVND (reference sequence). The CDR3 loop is CASQTHTGVADTQYF. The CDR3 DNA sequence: TGTGCCAGTCAGACCCATACAGGGGTGGCAGATACGCAGTATTTT.

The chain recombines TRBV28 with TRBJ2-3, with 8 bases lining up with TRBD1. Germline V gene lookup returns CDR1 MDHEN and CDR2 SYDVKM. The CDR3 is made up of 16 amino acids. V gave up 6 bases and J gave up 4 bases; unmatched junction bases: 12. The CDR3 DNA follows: TGTGCCAGCAGCTCTATAGGACAGGGATTACCAGATACGCAGTATTTT. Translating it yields CASSSIGQGLPDTQYF.

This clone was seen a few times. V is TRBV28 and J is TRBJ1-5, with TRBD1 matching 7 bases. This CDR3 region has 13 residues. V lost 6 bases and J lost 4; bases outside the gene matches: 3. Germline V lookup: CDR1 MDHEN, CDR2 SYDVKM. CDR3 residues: CASRTGTNQPQHF. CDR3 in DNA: TGTGCCAGCAGGACAGGGACTAATCAGCCCCAGCATTTT.

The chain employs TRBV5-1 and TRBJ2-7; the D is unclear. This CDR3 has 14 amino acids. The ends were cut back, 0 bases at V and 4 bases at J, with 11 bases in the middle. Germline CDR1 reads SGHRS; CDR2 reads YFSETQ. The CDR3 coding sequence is TGCGCCAGCAGCTTGGAATCGGGTCAGTACGAGCAGTACTTC. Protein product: CASSLESGQYEQYF.

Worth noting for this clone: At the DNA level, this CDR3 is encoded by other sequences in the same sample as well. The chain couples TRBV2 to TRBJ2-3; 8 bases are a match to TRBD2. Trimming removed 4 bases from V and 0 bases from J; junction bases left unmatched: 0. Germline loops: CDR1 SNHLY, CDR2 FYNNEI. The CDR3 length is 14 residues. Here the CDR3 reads CASSGLASTDTQYF. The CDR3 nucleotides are TGTGCCAGCAGTGGACTAGCGAGCACAGATACGCAGTATTTT.

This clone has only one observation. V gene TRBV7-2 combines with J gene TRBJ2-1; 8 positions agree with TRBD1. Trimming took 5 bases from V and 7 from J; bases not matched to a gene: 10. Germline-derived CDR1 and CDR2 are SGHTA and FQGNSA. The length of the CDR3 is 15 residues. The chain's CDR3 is CASSIRQGAQNEQFF. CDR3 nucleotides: TGTGCCAGCAGCATAAGGCAGGGGGCGCAAAATGAGCAGTTCTTC.

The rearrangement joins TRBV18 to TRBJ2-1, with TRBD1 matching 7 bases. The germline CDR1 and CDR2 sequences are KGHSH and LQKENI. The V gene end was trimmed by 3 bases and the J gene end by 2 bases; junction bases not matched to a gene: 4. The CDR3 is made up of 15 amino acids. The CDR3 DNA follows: TGTGCCAGCTCACCCGAGACAGGGCCCTACAATGAGCAGTTCTTC. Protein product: CASSPETGPYNEQFF.

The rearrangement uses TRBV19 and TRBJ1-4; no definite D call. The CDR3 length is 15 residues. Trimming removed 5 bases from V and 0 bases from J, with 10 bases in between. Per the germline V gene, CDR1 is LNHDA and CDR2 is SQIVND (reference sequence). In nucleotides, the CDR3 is TGTGCCAGTAGTCTGCAACCAGCAACTAATGAAAAACTGTTTTTT. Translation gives CASSLQPATNEKLFF. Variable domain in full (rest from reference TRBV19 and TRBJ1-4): DGGITQSPKYLFRKEGQNVTLSCEQNLNHDAMYWYRQDPGQGLRLIYYSQIVNDFQKGDIAEGYSVSREKKESFPLTVTSAQKNPTAFYLCASSLQPATNEKLFFGSGTQLSVL.

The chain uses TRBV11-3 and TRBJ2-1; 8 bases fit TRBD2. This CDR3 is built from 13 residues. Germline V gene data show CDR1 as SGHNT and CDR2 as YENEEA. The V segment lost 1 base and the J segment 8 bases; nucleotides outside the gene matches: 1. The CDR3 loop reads CASSLGGLDEQFF. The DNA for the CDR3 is TGTGCCAGCAGCTTAGGGGGACTAGATGAGCAGTTCTTC.

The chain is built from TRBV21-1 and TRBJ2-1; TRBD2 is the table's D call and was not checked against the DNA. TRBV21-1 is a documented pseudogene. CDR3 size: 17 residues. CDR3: CASSTIKSETRGYEQFF. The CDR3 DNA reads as TGTGCCAGCAGCACTATTAAGAGCGAAACCCGAGGTTATGAGCAGTTCTTC.

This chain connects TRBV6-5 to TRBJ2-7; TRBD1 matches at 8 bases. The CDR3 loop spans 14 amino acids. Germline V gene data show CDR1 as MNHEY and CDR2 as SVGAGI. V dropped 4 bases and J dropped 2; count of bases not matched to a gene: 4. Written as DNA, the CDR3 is TGTGCCAGCAGTTCAGGACAGGGCGCCTACGAGCAGTACTTC. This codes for CASSSGQGAYEQYF.

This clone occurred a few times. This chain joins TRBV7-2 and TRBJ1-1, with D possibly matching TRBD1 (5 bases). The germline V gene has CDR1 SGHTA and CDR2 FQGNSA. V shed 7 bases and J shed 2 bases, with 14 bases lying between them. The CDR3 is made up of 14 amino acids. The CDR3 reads CASTGGFFNTEAFF. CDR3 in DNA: TGTGCCAGCACGGGGGGGTTCTTTAACACTGAAGCTTTCTTT.

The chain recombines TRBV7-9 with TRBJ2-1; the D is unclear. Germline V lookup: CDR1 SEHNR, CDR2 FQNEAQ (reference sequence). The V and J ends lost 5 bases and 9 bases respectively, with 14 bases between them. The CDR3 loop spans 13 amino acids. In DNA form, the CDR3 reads TGTGCCAGCAGCCCCATCCCGGAGCGTGAGCAGTTCTTC. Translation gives CASSPIPEREQFF.

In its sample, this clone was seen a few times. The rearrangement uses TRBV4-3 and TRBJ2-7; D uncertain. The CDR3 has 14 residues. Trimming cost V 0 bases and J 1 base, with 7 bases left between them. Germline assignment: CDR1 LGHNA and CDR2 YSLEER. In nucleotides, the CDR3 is TGCGCCAGCAGCCAAGATCGAGGTTCCTACGAGCAGTACTTC. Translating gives CASSQDRGSYEQYF.

The CDR3 DNA sequence: TGTGCCAGCAGTTACTCGGGCATACCCTACGAGCAGTACTTC. This codes for CASSYSGIPYEQYF. The rearrangement uses TRBV6-5 and TRBJ2-7; D uncertain. Trimming left V 0 bases short and J 2 bases short, with 8 bases between. This CDR3 region has 14 residues. Germline values: CDR1 MNHEY, CDR2 SVGAGI.

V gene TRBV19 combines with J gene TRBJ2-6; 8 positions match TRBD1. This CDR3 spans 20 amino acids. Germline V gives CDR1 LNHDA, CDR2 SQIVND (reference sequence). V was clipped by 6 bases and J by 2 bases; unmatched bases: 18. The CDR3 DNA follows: TGTGCCAGTAGACGTCCCGGGACAGGTTTGATTCGCACTGGGGCCAACGTCCTGACTTTC. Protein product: CASRRPGTGLIRTGANVLTF.

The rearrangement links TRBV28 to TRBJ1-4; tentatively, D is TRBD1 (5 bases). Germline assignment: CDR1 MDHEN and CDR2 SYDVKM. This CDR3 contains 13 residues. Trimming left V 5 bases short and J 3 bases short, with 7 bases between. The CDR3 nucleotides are TGTGCCAGCAGTGGGGGGGCTAATGAAAAACTGTTTTTT. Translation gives CASSGGANEKLFF.

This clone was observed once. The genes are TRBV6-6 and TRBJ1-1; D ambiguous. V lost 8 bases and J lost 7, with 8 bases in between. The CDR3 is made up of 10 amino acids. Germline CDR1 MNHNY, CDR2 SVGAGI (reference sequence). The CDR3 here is CASGDGEAFF. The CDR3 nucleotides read TGTGCCAGCGGAGACGGTGAAGCTTTCTTT.

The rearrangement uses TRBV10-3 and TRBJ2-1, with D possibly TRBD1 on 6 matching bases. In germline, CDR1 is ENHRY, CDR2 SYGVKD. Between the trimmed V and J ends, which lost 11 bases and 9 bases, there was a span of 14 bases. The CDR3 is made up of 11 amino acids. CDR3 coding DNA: TGTGCCGTGGGGGCAGCTCTTGAGCAGTTCTTC. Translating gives CAVGAALEQFF.

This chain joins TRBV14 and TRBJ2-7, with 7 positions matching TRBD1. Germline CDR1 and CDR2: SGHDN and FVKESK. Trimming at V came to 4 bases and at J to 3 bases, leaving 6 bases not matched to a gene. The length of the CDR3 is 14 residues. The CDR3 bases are TGTGCCAGCAGCCGACAGGGAAGTAACTACGAGCAGTACTTC. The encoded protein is CASSRQGSNYEQYF. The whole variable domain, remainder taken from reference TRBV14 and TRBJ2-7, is EAGVTQFPSHSVIEKGQTVTLRCDPISGHDNLYWYRRVMGKEIKFLLHFVKESKQDESGMPNNRFLAERTGGTYSTLKVQPAELEDSGVYFCASSRQGSNYEQYFGPGTRLTVT.

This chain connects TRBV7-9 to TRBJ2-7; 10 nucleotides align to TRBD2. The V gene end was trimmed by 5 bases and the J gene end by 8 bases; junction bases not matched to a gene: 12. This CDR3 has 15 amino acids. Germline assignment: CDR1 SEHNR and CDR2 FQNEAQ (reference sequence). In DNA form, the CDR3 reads TGTGCCAGCAGCCCCGGACTAGCGGCAGGATATCAGCAGTACTTC. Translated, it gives CASSPGLAAGYQQYF.

The CDR3 coding sequence is TGTGCCAGCTTTCGGGACAGGCCCTACGAGCAGTACTTC. It is translated as CASFRDRPYEQYF. The chain carries TRBV28 and TRBJ2-7; 8 bases map to TRBD1. The germline gives CDR1 MDHEN, CDR2 SYDVKM. V shed 8 bases and J 2 bases; nucleotides not matched to a gene: 5. The CDR3 runs 13 residues.

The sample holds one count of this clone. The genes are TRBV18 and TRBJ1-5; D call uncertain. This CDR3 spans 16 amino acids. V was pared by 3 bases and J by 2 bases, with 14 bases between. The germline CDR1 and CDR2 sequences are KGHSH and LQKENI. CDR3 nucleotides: TGTGCCAGCTCACCGGAGACGCTAGCAGGCAATCAGCCCCAGCATTTT. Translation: CASSPETLAGNQPQHF.

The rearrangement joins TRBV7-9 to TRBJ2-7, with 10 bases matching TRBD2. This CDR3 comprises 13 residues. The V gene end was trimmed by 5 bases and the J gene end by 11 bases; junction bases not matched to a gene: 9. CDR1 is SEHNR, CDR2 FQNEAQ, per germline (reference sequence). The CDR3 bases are TGTGCCAGCAGCGGGCTAGCGGGAGACGGGGAGTACTTC. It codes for CASSGLAGDGEYF.

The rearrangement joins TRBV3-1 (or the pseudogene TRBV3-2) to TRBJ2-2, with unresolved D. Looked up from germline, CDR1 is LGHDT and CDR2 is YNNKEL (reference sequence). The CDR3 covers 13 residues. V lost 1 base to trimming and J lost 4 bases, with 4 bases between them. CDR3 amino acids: CASSQGSTGELFF. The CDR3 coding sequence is TGTGCCAGCAGCCAAGGTAGCACCGGGGAGCTGTTTTTT.

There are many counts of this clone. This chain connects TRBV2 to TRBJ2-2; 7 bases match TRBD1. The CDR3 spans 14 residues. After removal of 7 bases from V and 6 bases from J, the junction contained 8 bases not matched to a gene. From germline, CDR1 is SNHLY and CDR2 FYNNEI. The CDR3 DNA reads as TGTGCCAGCACTAGGGGGCAATTGGCCGGGGAGCTGTTTTTT. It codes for CASTRGQLAGELFF.

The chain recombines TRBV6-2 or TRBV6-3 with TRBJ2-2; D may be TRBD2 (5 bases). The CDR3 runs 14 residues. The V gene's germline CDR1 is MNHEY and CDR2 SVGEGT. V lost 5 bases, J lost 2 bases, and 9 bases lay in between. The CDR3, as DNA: TGTGCCAGCAGTATACCTAGCAACACCGGGGAGCTGTTTTTT. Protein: CASSIPSNTGELFF.